Listed below are T cell receptor beta chains from one sample, sequenced in a study of blood T cells in healthy people across ages. Via MiXCR, TCRdb re-called the 5' RACE reads, giving one row per CDR3 protein. The table records about 1.6 million distinct CDR3 sequences, around 35% of them present only once. Specimen: blood. Receptors were obtained from a young woman in good health. Both conserved end residues are part of each CDR3. The order of the fields is V gene, D gene, CDR3 length, J gene, clone size, CDR3 protein, CDR3 DNA. The D gene is left open where the match is weak. Not all rows give a size; the values are once, few, many and, for expanded clones, a class.

V: TRBV29-1; D: .; length: 12; J: TRBJ1-2; size: many; CDR3: CSVETSGTSYTF; DNA: TGCAGCGTTGAAACCTCCGGGACAAGCTACACCTTC
V: TRBV18; D: .; length: 14; J: TRBJ2-3; size: .; CDR3: CASSAGTQHFGEYF; DNA: TGTGCCAGCTCGGCCGGGACACAGCACTTTGGGGAGTATTTT
V: TRBV30; D: .; length: 14; J: TRBJ2-1; size: .; CDR3: CAWSWSGQYNEQFF; DNA: TGTGCCTGGAGTTGGTCGGGACAATACAATGAGCAGTTCTTC
V: TRBV20-1; D: TRBD1; length: 16; J: TRBJ2-1; size: .; CDR3: CGARDPHRGLYNEQFF; DNA: TGCGGTGCGAGAGACCCTCACAGGGGGCTCTACAATGAGCAGTTCTTC
V: TRBV3-1; D: .; length: 15; J: TRBJ2-7; size: .; CDR3: CASSQPRDSLDEQYF; DNA: TGTGCCAGCAGCCAACCCCGGGACTCCCTTGACGAGCAGTACTTC
V: TRBV20-1; D: TRBD2; length: 15; J: TRBJ2-3; size: few; CDR3: CSARDRSGGSGAQYF; DNA: TGCAGTGCTAGAGATCGCAGCGGGGGGTCTGGGGCGCAGTATTTT
V: TRBV30; D: .; length: 13; J: TRBJ2-6; size: .; CDR3: CAWGTQGANVLTF; DNA: TGTGCCTGGGGGACGCAGGGGGCCAACGTCCTGACTTTC
V: TRBV20-1; D: TRBD1; length: 15; J: TRBJ2-1; size: few; CDR3: CSARDFRGRLDEQFF; DNA: TGCAGTGCTAGAGATTTCAGGGGGCGCCTCGATGAGCAGTTCTTC
V: TRBV27; D: .; length: 15; J: TRBJ1-2; size: few; CDR3: CASSLSGGLNYGYTF; DNA: TGTGCCAGCAGTTTATCGGGGGGACTTAACTATGGCTACACCTTC
V: TRBV12-3/TRBV12-4; D: TRBD1; length: 17; J: TRBJ1-1; size: .; CDR3: CASSRPRGGAGDTEAFF; DNA: TGTGCCAGCTCTCGACCCCGAGGGGGCGCGGGGGACACTGAAGCTTTCTTT
V: TRBV3-1; D: .; length: 14; J: TRBJ1-2; size: .; CDR3: CASSPKRGNYGYTF; DNA: TGTGCCAGCAGCCCAAAACGGGGAAACTATGGCTACACCTTC
V: TRBV9; D: .; length: 15; J: TRBJ2-3; size: once; CDR3: CASSGRRAFTDTQYF; DNA: TGTGCCAGCAGCGGCCGACGGGCTTTCACAGATACGCAGTATTTT
V: TRBV5-1; D: .; length: 16; J: TRBJ2-3; size: few; CDR3: CASSLAASRSTDTQYF; DNA: TGCGCCAGCAGCTTGGCGGCCTCAAGGAGCACAGATACGCAGTATTTT
V: TRBV7-9; D: .; length: 13; J: TRBJ2-5; size: .; CDR3: CASSFWEPETQYF; DNA: TGTGCCAGCAGCTTCTGGGAGCCTGAGACCCAGTACTTC
V: TRBV7-9; D: .; length: 17; J: TRBJ2-3; size: .; CDR3: CATRGGDEATSTDTQYF; DNA: TGTGCCACCCGTGGGGGCGACGAAGCCACTAGCACAGATACGCAGTATTTT
V: TRBV7-2; D: TRBD2; length: 18; J: TRBJ2-7; size: .; CDR3: CASSSASPLAGSLYEQYF; DNA: TGTGCCAGCAGCTCCGCCTCCCCACTAGCGGGGAGCCTCTACGAGCAGTACTTC
V: TRBV5-1; D: .; length: 14; J: TRBJ2-2; size: few; CDR3: CATKVKPNTGELFF; DNA: TGCGCCACCAAGGTCAAACCGAACACCGGGGAGCTGTTTTTT
V: TRBV29-1; D: .; length: 13; J: TRBJ1-1; size: .; CDR3: CSALQVPNTEAFF; DNA: TGCAGCGCGCTACAGGTGCCGAACACTGAAGCTTTCTTT
V: TRBV3-1; D: .; length: 13; J: TRBJ2-7; size: .; CDR3: CASSQGTRIEQYF; DNA: TGTGCCAGCAGCCAAGGTACCAGGATCGAGCAGTACTTC
V: TRBV9; D: .; length: 14; J: TRBJ2-3; size: few; CDR3: CASSVRDGTDTQYF; DNA: TGTGCCAGCAGCGTCCGGGACGGCACAGATACGCAGTATTTT
V: TRBV20-1; D: TRBD2; length: 15; J: TRBJ2-3; size: few; CDR3: CSARSSGGYTDTQYF; DNA: TGCAGTGCTAGGTCCAGCGGGGGTTATACAGATACGCAGTATTTT
V: TRBV4-1; D: .; length: 16; J: TRBJ2-1; size: .; CDR3: CASSQGLLEMYNEQFF; DNA: TGCGCCAGCAGCCAAGGCCTTTTGGAGATGTACAATGAGCAGTTCTTC
V: TRBV4-1; D: .; length: 16; J: TRBJ1-1; size: .; CDR3: CASSLRNTMVVTEAFF; DNA: TGCGCCAGCAGCCTTCGGAACACCATGGTCGTAACTGAAGCTTTCTTT
V: TRBV3-1; D: TRBD1; length: 16; J: TRBJ1-1; size: few; CDR3: CASSQQTGTMNTEAFF; DNA: TGTGCCAGCAGCCAGCAGACAGGGACCATGAACACTGAAGCTTTCTTT
V: TRBV9; D: TRBD2; length: 16; J: TRBJ2-1; size: .; CDR3: CASSVDAGAGGDEQFF; DNA: TGTGCCAGCAGCGTAGATGCGGGAGCTGGGGGGGATGAGCAGTTCTTC
V: TRBV6-1; D: TRBD2; length: 15; J: TRBJ2-1; size: .; CDR3: CASSNTRLAGGSKFF; DNA: TGTGCCAGCAGTAATACCAGACTAGCGGGAGGGTCGAAGTTCTTC
V: TRBV4-2; D: TRBD1; length: 15; J: TRBJ2-7; size: .; CDR3: CASSQHDRGSYEQYF; DNA: TGTGCCAGCAGCCAACACGACAGGGGCTCCTACGAGCAGTACTTC
V: TRBV2; D: TRBD1; length: 12; J: TRBJ2-7; size: .; CDR3: CASTGQTCEQYF; DNA: TGTGCCAGCACGGGACAGACCTGCGAGCAGTACTTC
V: TRBV5-1; D: .; length: 20; J: TRBJ2-6; size: .; CDR3: CASSLDSSRDYNSGANVLTF; DNA: TGCGCCAGCAGCTTGGATAGTAGCCGCGATTACAACTCTGGGGCCAACGTCCTGACTTTC
V: TRBV20-1; D: .; length: 13; J: TRBJ1-2; size: many; CDR3: CSAARESNYGYTF; DNA: TGCAGTGCTGCCCGGGAGTCTAATTATGGCTACACCTTC
V: TRBV6-2/TRBV6-3; D: TRBD2; length: 15; J: TRBJ2-1; size: many; CDR3: CASSYLAGGYNEQFF; DNA: TGTGCCAGCAGCTACCTAGCGGGGGGCTACAATGAGCAGTTCTTC
V: TRBV20-1; D: TRBD1; length: 16; J: TRBJ2-1; size: .; CDR3: CSARDPTGGKDNEQFF; DNA: TGCAGTGCTAGAGATCCGACAGGGGGGAAAGACAATGAGCAGTTCTTC
V: TRBV6-6; D: TRBD1; length: 14; J: TRBJ1-1; size: few; CDR3: CASNQIRQGTEAFF; DNA: TGTGCCAGCAACCAAATTAGACAGGGCACTGAAGCTTTCTTT
V: TRBV5-1; D: .; length: 13; J: TRBJ2-3; size: once; CDR3: CASNTGTTDTQYF; DNA: TGCGCCAGCAACACAGGTACCACAGATACGCAGTATTTT
V: TRBV29-1; D: .; length: 15; J: TRBJ2-3; size: .; CDR3: CSVDGRGATTDTQYF; DNA: TGCAGCGTTGACGGCAGGGGGGCGACGACAGATACGCAGTATTTT
V: TRBV20-1; D: .; length: 15; J: TRBJ2-1; size: few; CDR3: CSAREREHRRNEQFF; DNA: TGCAGTGCTAGAGAACGGGAACACCGGAGGAATGAGCAGTTCTTC
V: TRBV6-2/TRBV6-3; D: TRBD2; length: 16; J: TRBJ2-1; size: .; CDR3: CASRLAGLAGDNEQFF; DNA: TGTGCCAGCAGACTAGCGGGACTAGCGGGAGACAATGAGCAGTTCTTC
V: TRBV27; D: TRBD1; length: 15; J: TRBJ2-5; size: many; CDR3: CASSLRQGLQETQYF; DNA: TGTGCCAGCAGCCTGAGACAGGGCCTCCAAGAGACCCAGTACTTC
V: TRBV20-1; D: .; length: 13; J: TRBJ2-3; size: few; CDR3: CSARVQDTDTQYF; DNA: TGCAGTGCTAGGGTCCAGGACACAGATACGCAGTATTTT
V: TRBV7-9; D: .; length: 13; J: TRBJ2-7; size: few; CDR3: CASSLATVDEQYF; DNA: TGTGCCAGCAGCTTAGCGACGGTGGACGAGCAGTACTTC
V: TRBV29-1; D: .; length: 13; J: TRBJ1-1; size: .; CDR3: CSVFGGGRTEAFF; DNA: TGCAGCGTTTTCGGGGGAGGACGGACTGAAGCTTTCTTT
V: TRBV20-1; D: .; length: 12; J: TRBJ1-2; size: .; CDR3: CGGKESRYGYTF; DNA: TGCGGAGGTAAAGAATCGCGCTATGGCTACACCTTC
V: TRBV6-5; D: .; length: 15; J: TRBJ2-1; size: .; CDR3: CASSYSQLDSQLRFF; DNA: TGTGCCAGCAGTTACTCGCAGTTAGATTCACAGTTACGGTTCTTC
V: TRBV24-1; D: TRBD2; length: 14; J: TRBJ2-1; size: .; CDR3: CATRGLAGKNEQFF; DNA: TGTGCCACCAGGGGACTAGCGGGGAAGAATGAGCAGTTCTTC
V: TRBV21-1; D: .; length: 16; J: TRBJ1-6; size: .; CDR3: CASSTRKGMGDSPLHF; DNA: TGTGCCAGCAGCACAAGAAAAGGGATGGGGGATTCACCCCTCCACTTT
V: TRBV7-8; D: .; length: 13; J: TRBJ1-4; size: .; CDR3: CATARGVNEKLFF; DNA: TGTGCCACCGCAAGGGGGGTTAATGAAAAACTGTTTTTT
V: TRBV27; D: .; length: 15; J: TRBJ2-7; size: .; CDR3: CASSLSVTAPYEQYF; DNA: TGTGCCAGCAGTTTATCGGTGACAGCCCCCTACGAGCAGTACTTC
V: TRBV10-2; D: .; length: 13; J: TRBJ1-1; size: many; CDR3: CASSVAGRTEAFF; DNA: TGCGCCAGCAGTGTGGCAGGGAGGACTGAAGCTTTCTTT
V: TRBV20-1; D: .; length: 16; J: TRBJ2-2; size: .; CDR3: CSARDTSRLNTGELFF; DNA: TGCAGTGCTAGAGACACTAGCCGCCTGAACACCGGGGAGCTGTTTTTT